This passage covers 25 T cell receptor beta chains from one sample sequenced in a study of identical twins (dated by TCRdb to the mid-2010s). Library preparation used 5' RACE. Instrument on record: Illumina HiSeq 2000. Using fastp trimming at Q25 and MiXCR clonotype assembly, TCRdb reanalyzed the public sequencing data and kept in-frame beta chains. Every distinct CDR3 protein forms one entry, paired with its most common genes and DNA. Recorded for this sample are some 690,000 distinct CDR3 sequences; 21% of them occurred a single time. The ten largest clonotypes hold roughly 4% of the sample. The same sample was also used in a study of T cells expressing NK-cell markers.

The sequenced sample was PBMCs. These receptor sequences come from a woman aged 18 to 35 in good health.

This clonotype has only a few counts. The V gene is TRBV9, the J gene TRBJ2-2; no definite D call. The germline V gene has CDR1 SGDLS and CDR2 YYNGEE. With 3 bases removed from V and 6 bases from J, the gap between germline ends came to 15 bases. The CDR3 runs to 15 residues. The CDR3 reads CASSASLLPSGELFF. The CDR3 region has the DNA TGTGCCAGCAGCGCATCGTTACTACCGTCCGGGGAGCTGTTTTTT.

A few counts support this clonotype. The chain couples TRBV12-3 or TRBV12-4 to TRBJ1-2; D possibly corresponds to TRBD1 (6 bases). This CDR3 contains 13 residues. Trimming cost V 0 bases and J 6 bases, with 8 bases left between them. The CDR3 reads CASSLAEGDGYTF. The CDR3 DNA is TGTGCCAGCAGTTTAGCTGAGGGGGATGGCTACACCTTC.

This clonotype turned up a few times. The chain combines TRBV20-1 with TRBJ1-2; perhaps TRBD1 as D (5 bases). The germline gives CDR1 DFQATT, CDR2 SNEGSKA (reference sequence). This CDR3 contains 13 residues. The V gene lost 7 bases and the J gene lost 5 bases, with 17 bases spanning the gap. The CDR3 protein is CSVPFVGGYGYTF. The CDR3 region has the DNA TGCAGTGTACCCTTTGTGGGGGGGTATGGCTACACCTTC.

This clonotype occurred a few times. The chain recombines TRBV20-1 with TRBJ1-5; unclear D gene. The CDR3 extends over 13 amino acids. Germline CDR1 is DFQATT and CDR2 is SNEGSKA (reference sequence). Trimming removed 3 bases at V and 2 bases at J, with 8 bases between. The CDR3 region has the DNA TGCAGTGCTAGCAGATATGGCAATCAGCCCCAGCATTTT. It is translated as CSASRYGNQPQHF.

This clonotype has at least ten counts. The chain carries TRBV12-3 or TRBV12-4 and TRBJ2-5; TRBD1 might be the D (5 bases). The ends were cut back, 4 bases at V and 5 bases at J, with 5 bases in the middle. This CDR3 has 11 amino acids. The CDR3 DNA is TGTGCCAGCAGTTGGGGCGAGACCCAGTACTTC. It yields the protein CASSWGETQYF.

In its sample, this clonotype was seen a few times. The gene calls are TRBV5-5 and TRBJ2-3; TRBD2 aligns across 7 bases. J gave up 0 bases and V 2 bases, and 9 bases lay outside the gene matches. Per germline, CDR1 SGHKS and CDR2 YYEKEE (reference sequence). The CDR3 has 17 residues. The DNA of the CDR3 is TGTGCCAGCAGCTTTCAGGGACTACACATCAGCACAGATACGCAGTATTTT. Translating it yields CASSFQGLHISTDTQYF. Full variable domain (remainder filled in from reference TRBV5-5 and TRBJ2-3): DAGVTQSPTHLIKTRGQQVTLRCSPISGHKSVSWYQQVLGQGPQFIFQYYEKEERGRGNFPDRFSARQFPNYSSELNVNALLLGDSALYLCASSFQGLHISTDTQYFGPGTRLTVL.

This chain uses TRBV20-1 with TRBJ2-6; weak D call: TRBD1 (5 bases). Between the trimmed V and J ends, which lost 4 bases and 2 bases, there was a span of 12 bases. CDR1 DFQATT and CDR2 SNEGSKA come from the germline V gene (reference sequence). The CDR3 contains 15 residues. CDR3 amino acids: CSATPRAPGANVLTF. CDR3 sequence (DNA): TGCAGTGCTACCCCCAGGGCGCCTGGGGCCAACGTCCTGACTTTC.

The chain couples TRBV6-2 or TRBV6-3 to TRBJ2-7; 7 bases are shared with TRBD1. Germline CDR1 MNHEY, CDR2 SVGEGT. The length of the CDR3 is 15 residues. The V gene end was trimmed by 6 bases and the J gene end by 3 bases; junction bases not matched to a gene: 11. The chain's CDR3 is CASRPNRQGYYEQYF. The CDR3 nucleotides read TGTGCCAGCAGACCAAACCGACAGGGATACTACGAGCAGTACTTC.

There are a few counts of this clonotype. The genes are TRBV10-2 and TRBJ2-7; 8 bases match TRBD2. The CDR3 sequence is 16 residues long. The J segment lost 0 bases and the V segment lost 7 bases, leaving 11 bases of the junction unmatched. Germline V gene sequence: CDR1 WSHSY, CDR2 SAAADI. This CDR3 is CASNPGGVLTSYEQYF. The CDR3 nucleotides are TGCGCCAGCAACCCGGGGGGGGTTCTGACCTCCTACGAGCAGTACTTC.

Only a few counts were recorded for this clonotype. The chain carries TRBV10-3 and TRBJ2-3; the D is unclear. Germline V gives CDR1 ENHRY, CDR2 SYGVKD. This CDR3 has 14 amino acids. Trimming cost V 5 bases and J 4 bases, with 13 bases left between them. DNA of the CDR3: TGTGCCATCAGTTACACCGGGCCGGCAGATACGCAGTATTTT. This translates into CAISYTGPADTQYF.

This chain links TRBV10-3 with TRBJ2-3; TRBD2 agrees at 9 bases. The trim removed 2 bases at V and 4 bases at J, leaving 4 bases unmatched. Germline CDR1 is ENHRY and CDR2 is SYGVKD. The CDR3 covers 15 residues. DNA of the CDR3: TGTGCCATCAGTGAGGGTAGCGGGAGCCCAGATACGCAGTATTTT. It codes for CAISEGSGSPDTQYF.

This sequence joins TRBV20-1 and TRBJ1-5, with unresolved D. This CDR3 spans 14 amino acids. The germline V and J ends were trimmed by 3 bases and 0 bases, with 9 bases remaining between them. Germline lookup yields CDR1 DFQATT and CDR2 SNEGSKA (reference sequence). The CDR3 nucleotides are TGCAGTGCTAGCCCGGACCGTAGCAATCAGCCCCAGCATTTT. It yields the protein CSASPDRSNQPQHF.

This chain's CDR3 is CSVTGLAGGETQYF. CDR3 sequence (DNA): TGCAGCGTAACGGGACTAGCGGGGGGAGAGACCCAGTACTTC. The V and J genes are TRBV29-1 and TRBJ2-5; 15 bases agree with TRBD2. CDR3 length equals 14 residues. Germline CDR1 reads SQVTM; CDR2 reads ANQGSEA. V dropped 6 bases and J dropped 4; count of bases not matched to a gene: 3.

The chain links TRBV29-1 to TRBJ1-2, with TRBD1 matching over 8 bases. CDR3 length equals 14 residues. Germline-derived CDR1 and CDR2 are SQVTM and ANQGSEA. The junction had 7 bases not matched to a gene; V was cut back by 5 bases and J by 2 bases. The CDR3 sequence is CSVTDRGNNYGYTF. The CDR3 coding sequence is TGCAGCGTTACTGACAGGGGCAACAACTATGGCTACACCTTC. Drawing the rest from reference TRBV29-1 and TRBJ1-2, the complete variable domain is SAVISQKPSRDICQRGTSLTIQCQVDSQVTMMFWYRQQPGQSLTLIATANQGSEATYESGFVIDKFPISRPNLTFSTLTVSNMSPEDSSIYLCSVTDRGNNYGYTFGSGTRLTVV.

The chain joins TRBV7-2 to TRBJ2-7; 7 positions agree with TRBD2. Germline CDR1 and CDR2: SGHTA and FQGNSA. V lost 0 bases, J lost 3 bases, and 5 bases stayed unmatched. CDR3 length: 15 residues. CDR3 sequence reads: CASSLAVAGGYEQYF. The CDR3 DNA is TGTGCCAGCAGCTTAGCGGTAGCGGGTGGCTACGAGCAGTACTTC.

V and J are TRBV7-9 and TRBJ2-5, with 10 bases matching TRBD2. This CDR3 contains 16 residues. V was clipped by 5 bases and J by 0 bases; unmatched bases: 6. Per the germline V gene, CDR1 is SEHNR and CDR2 is FQNEAQ (reference sequence). The CDR3 coding sequence is TGTGCCAGCAGCCGTTGGACTAGCGGAAACCAAGAGACCCAGTACTTC. Amino acids: CASSRWTSGNQETQYF.

The sample holds a few counts of this clonotype. The chain combines TRBV27 with TRBJ2-2; D may be TRBD1 or TRBD2 (5 bases each). Germline CDR1 MNHEY, CDR2 SMNVEV (reference sequence). The ends were cut back, 5 bases at V and 0 bases at J, with 13 bases in the middle. CDR3 size: 16 residues. The CDR3 DNA reads TGTGCCAGCAGTATCGGGACGTCCGCGAACACCGGGGAGCTGTTTTTT. It yields the protein CASSIGTSANTGELFF.

This clonotype was counted between two and nine times. V gene TRBV5-1 combines with J gene TRBJ1-1; D not certain. Looked up from germline, CDR1 is SGHRS and CDR2 is YFSETQ. The V gene lost 0 bases and the J gene lost 7 bases, with 10 bases spanning the gap. This CDR3 comprises 13 residues. The CDR3 DNA is TGCGCCAGCAGCTTGGGGCGGAACTATGAAGCTTTCTTT. This gives the protein CASSLGRNYEAFF.

The gene calls are TRBV4-1 and TRBJ2-1, with 10 bases matching TRBD2. The CDR3 length is 17 residues. Germline values: CDR1 MGHRA, CDR2 YSYEKL. V shed 3 bases and J 9 bases; nucleotides not matched to a gene: 14. The CDR3 nucleotides read TGCGCCAGCAGCCATACCGGGACTAGCGCCACGGGGGGTGAGCAGTTCTTC. Translated: CASSHTGTSATGGEQFF.

The table lists this clonotype with a few counts. The gene calls are TRBV18 and TRBJ2-1; D is ambiguous. V lost 3 bases, J lost 9 bases, and 15 bases lay in between. The germline V gene has CDR1 KGHSH and CDR2 LQKENI. The CDR3 is 14 residues long. The CDR3 DNA reads TGTGCCAGCTCACCCTCCTCCGGGTTCCCTGAGCAGTTCTTC. It is translated as CASSPSSGFPEQFF. The entire variable domain, with the rest obtained from reference TRBV18 and TRBJ2-1, is as follows: NAGVMQNPRHLVRRRGQEARLRCSPMKGHSHVYWYRQLPEEGLKFMVYLQKENIIDESGMPKERFSAEFPKEGPSILRIQQVVRGDSAAYFCASSPSSGFPEQFFGPGTRLTVL.

This clonotype was counted ten times or more. The chain uses TRBV7-2 and TRBJ2-7; D not resolved. The V and J ends lost 3 bases and 2 bases respectively, with 8 bases between them. Per germline, CDR1 SGHTA and CDR2 FQGNSA. The CDR3 consists of 13 residues. CDR3 DNA: TGTGCCAGCAGCTTGGGCAGAACCTACGAGCAGTACTTC. Translated: CASSLGRTYEQYF.

This clonotype showed up many times. The rearrangement links TRBV12-3 or TRBV12-4 to TRBJ1-1; 8 positions match TRBD1. J gave up 4 bases and V 7 bases, and 11 bases lay outside the gene matches. This CDR3 is 15 amino acids long. The chain's CDR3 is CASTQRSDRVTEAFF. CDR3 bases: TGTGCCAGCACCCAAAGATCGGACAGGGTCACTGAAGCTTTCTTT.

V and J are TRBV12-3 or TRBV12-4 and TRBJ2-5; no firm D call. V was trimmed by 3 bases and J by 9 bases, leaving 14 bases between them. This CDR3 contains 13 residues. The CDR3 DNA follows: TGTGCCAGCAGTTTTCGAGAAGAGATGGCCCAGTACTTC. Amino acids: CASSFREEMAQYF.

The chain combines TRBV20-1 with TRBJ2-3; the match to TRBD2 covers 8 bases. The CDR3 has 14 residues. The trim removed 3 bases at V and 3 bases at J, leaving 5 bases unmatched. Germline CDR1 DFQATT, CDR2 SNEGSKA (reference sequence). The CDR3 sequence: CSASEAGDTDTQYF. DNA of the CDR3: TGCAGTGCTAGTGAAGCGGGAGATACAGATACGCAGTATTTT.

This chain connects TRBV10-1 to TRBJ2-3; 9 bases match TRBD2. The germline gives CDR1 WNHNN, CDR2 SYGVQD (reference sequence). After removal of 4 bases from V and 1 base from J, the junction contained 6 bases not matched to a gene. The CDR3 runs to 16 residues. Written as DNA, the CDR3 is TGCGCCAGCAGTGCTGGGCGGGAGGGCCGCACAGATACGCAGTATTTT. This codes for CASSAGREGRTDTQYF.